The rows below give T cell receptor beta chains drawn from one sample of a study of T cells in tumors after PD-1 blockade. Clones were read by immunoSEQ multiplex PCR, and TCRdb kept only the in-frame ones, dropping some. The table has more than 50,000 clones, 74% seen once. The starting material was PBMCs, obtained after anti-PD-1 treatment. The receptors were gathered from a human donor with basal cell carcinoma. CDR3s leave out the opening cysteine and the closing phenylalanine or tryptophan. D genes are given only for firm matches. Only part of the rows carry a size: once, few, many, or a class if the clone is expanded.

CDR3 protein: ASSIIPGRAQPQH
clone size: .
D gene: .
V gene: TRBV19
J gene: TRBJ1-5

CDR3 protein: ASSHSGGANEQF
clone size: .
D gene: TRBD2
V gene: TRBV3-1/TRBV3-2
J gene: TRBJ2-1

CDR3 protein: ASSLAMSTNEKLF
clone size: .
D gene: .
V gene: TRBV5-1
J gene: TRBJ1-4

CDR3 protein: ASSTTGGDYEQY
clone size: .
D gene: .
V gene: TRBV2
J gene: TRBJ2-7

CDR3 protein: ASSPPAGSYEQY
clone size: .
D gene: .
V gene: TRBV18
J gene: TRBJ2-7

CDR3 protein: ASIQGLVEGGEQF
clone size: .
D gene: TRBD2
V gene: TRBV5-4
J gene: TRBJ2-1

CDR3 protein: ASSSGLAGGPILYNEQF
clone size: .
D gene: TRBD2
V gene: TRBV7-9
J gene: TRBJ2-1

CDR3 protein: ASSYRSGGASTDTQY
clone size: .
D gene: TRBD2
V gene: TRBV7-9
J gene: TRBJ2-3

CDR3 protein: ASSAGTPQETQY
clone size: .
D gene: .
V gene: TRBV6-6
J gene: TRBJ2-5

CDR3 protein: ASSLLTTGGEQY
clone size: few
D gene: TRBD2
V gene: TRBV7-8
J gene: TRBJ2-7

CDR3 protein: ASSPKFGNTIY
clone size: .
D gene: .
V gene: TRBV2
J gene: TRBJ1-3

CDR3 protein: ASRYDTSGNTIY
clone size: .
D gene: .
V gene: TRBV19
J gene: TRBJ1-3

CDR3 protein: ASSLGGAQGHGELF
clone size: few
D gene: .
V gene: TRBV7-8
J gene: TRBJ2-2

CDR3 protein: ASSPLSGSYSNQPQH
clone size: .
D gene: .
V gene: TRBV18
J gene: TRBJ1-5

CDR3 protein: ASSPGGSNEQF
clone size: .
D gene: TRBD2
V gene: TRBV4-2
J gene: TRBJ2-1

CDR3 protein: ASSLVRGQGRNEQF
clone size: .
D gene: .
V gene: TRBV7-6
J gene: TRBJ2-1

CDR3 protein: SVRPEGGSYNEQF
clone size: .
D gene: .
V gene: TRBV29-1
J gene: TRBJ2-1

CDR3 protein: AIRGASLSTDTQY
clone size: .
D gene: .
V gene: TRBV10-3
J gene: TRBJ2-3

CDR3 protein: ASSPRTSGSYEQY
clone size: .
D gene: TRBD2
V gene: TRBV6-5
J gene: TRBJ2-7

CDR3 protein: ASSHDLSGGQPYEQY
clone size: .
D gene: TRBD2
V gene: TRBV4-1
J gene: TRBJ2-7

CDR3 protein: ASSRQGLAGGLSYEQY
clone size: .
D gene: TRBD2
V gene: TRBV6-6
J gene: TRBJ2-7

CDR3 protein: ASSGGQLHNQPQH
clone size: .
D gene: .
V gene: TRBV19
J gene: TRBJ1-5

CDR3 protein: ASSPRGSGGLETQY
clone size: .
D gene: TRBD2
V gene: TRBV3-1/TRBV3-2
J gene: TRBJ2-5

CDR3 protein: ASSPGQGATYNEQF
clone size: .
D gene: TRBD1
V gene: TRBV5-1
J gene: TRBJ2-1

CDR3 protein: ASSSDRGRGGETQY
clone size: .
D gene: TRBD1
V gene: TRBV7-2
J gene: TRBJ2-5

CDR3 protein: ASSQDNRSSPLH
clone size: .
D gene: .
V gene: TRBV7-9
J gene: TRBJ1-6

CDR3 protein: AWDRDRANSPLH
clone size: few
D gene: TRBD1
V gene: TRBV30
J gene: TRBJ1-6

CDR3 protein: ASTLGGTGGEKLF
clone size: .
D gene: TRBD1
V gene: TRBV6-5
J gene: TRBJ1-4

CDR3 protein: ASSQFDRGHEQY
clone size: .
D gene: TRBD1
V gene: TRBV4-1
J gene: TRBJ2-7

CDR3 protein: ASGLRVQGYT
clone size: .
D gene: .
V gene: TRBV12-5
J gene: TRBJ1-2

CDR3 protein: ASSLGTGTSSTDTQY
clone size: .
D gene: .
V gene: TRBV5-4
J gene: TRBJ2-3

CDR3 protein: AISHLAGGQETQY
clone size: .
D gene: TRBD2
V gene: TRBV10-3
J gene: TRBJ2-5

CDR3 protein: ASSLYLGTEAF
clone size: .
D gene: .
V gene: TRBV5-4
J gene: TRBJ1-1

CDR3 protein: SVVLAGGPTDTQY
clone size: once
D gene: TRBD2
V gene: TRBV29-1
J gene: TRBJ2-3

CDR3 protein: ASSQDGRGRGQF
clone size: .
D gene: .
V gene: TRBV3-1/TRBV3-2
J gene: TRBJ2-1